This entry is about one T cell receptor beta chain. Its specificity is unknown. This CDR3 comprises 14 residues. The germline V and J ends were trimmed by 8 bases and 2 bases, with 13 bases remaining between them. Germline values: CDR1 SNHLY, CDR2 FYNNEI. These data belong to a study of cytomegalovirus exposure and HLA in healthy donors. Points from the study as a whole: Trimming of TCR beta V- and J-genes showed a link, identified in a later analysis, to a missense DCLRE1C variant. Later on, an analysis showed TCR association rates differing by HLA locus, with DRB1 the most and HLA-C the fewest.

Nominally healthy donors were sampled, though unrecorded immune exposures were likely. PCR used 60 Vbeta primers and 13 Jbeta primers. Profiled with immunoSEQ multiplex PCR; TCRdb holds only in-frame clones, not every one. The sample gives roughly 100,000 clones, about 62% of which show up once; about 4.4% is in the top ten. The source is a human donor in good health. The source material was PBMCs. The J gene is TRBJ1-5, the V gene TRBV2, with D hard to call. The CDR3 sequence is CASVRGWGNQPQHF. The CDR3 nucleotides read TGTGCCAGCGTACGGGGTTGGGGCAATCAGCCCCAGCATTTT.